The 11 T cell receptor beta chains below were found in one sample sequenced in a study of shared clonotypes between healthy human individuals. The repertoire was sequenced with immunoSEQ multiplex PCR; TCRdb's copy has only in-frame clones and lacks some. The top ten hold 0.1% to 0.15% of the sample, which has under 2,500,000 clones, under 97% seen once. The sample comprised naive CD4+ T cells sorted from blood. The subset is: CD45RA+ positively selected. These receptors all stem from a man aged 18 to 30 in good health.

V is TRBV5-6 and J is TRBJ1-5; the D is unclear. The length of the CDR3 is 13 residues. Deletions cut 1 base from V and 7 bases from J, with 9 bases between. Germline CDR1 reads SGHDT; CDR2 reads YYEEEE. For the CDR3, the DNA is TGTGCCAGCAGCTTGCATATTGGACAGCCCCAGCATTTT. This codes for CASSLHIGQPQHF.

The chain combines TRBV6-1 with TRBJ1-1, with TRBD1 identical over 8 bases. Germline lookup yields CDR1 MNHNS and CDR2 SASEGT. CDR3 length: 15 residues. With 6 bases clipped from V and 5 bases from J, the junction kept 11 bases outside the gene matches. Here the CDR3 DNA reads TGTGCCAGCAGCCTACCTCGGACAGGGCGAACTGAAGCTTTCTTT. This sequence encodes CASSLPRTGRTEAFF.

The chain employs TRBV27 and TRBJ1-5; D is unresolved. CDR1 and CDR2 from the germline V gene are MNHEY and SMNVEV (reference sequence). Trimming removed 1 base at V and 6 bases at J, with 13 bases between. CDR3 length: 15 amino acids. The DNA of the CDR3 is TGTGCCAGCAGTTTATACCCGGGAGCCCGTCAGCCCCAGCATTTT. Protein sequence: CASSLYPGARQPQHF.

In the case of this clone: Because the CDR3's place on the DNA is in doubt, the DNA is left out and the CDR3 is given as listed by TCRdb. The chain recombines TRBV29-1 with TRBJ1-2. The CDR3 extends over 13 residues, inclusive of both ends. Germline CDR1 reads SQVTM; CDR2 reads ANQGSEA. The CDR3 here is CSVGPGAQYRDTF.

J is TRBJ2-5 and V is TRBV9, with 7 bases lining up with TRBD2. V lost 0 bases and J lost 4; bases outside the gene matches: 3. The CDR3 loop spans 14 amino acids. Germline values: CDR1 SGDLS, CDR2 YYNGEE. CDR3 residues: CASSVVGGSETQYF. The DNA for the CDR3 is TGTGCCAGCAGCGTAGTGGGAGGGTCAGAGACCCAGTACTTC.

The rearrangement links TRBV5-1 to TRBJ1-5, with D hard to call. V lost 0 bases and J lost 0, with 10 bases in between. Germline values: CDR1 SGHRS, CDR2 YFSETQ. CDR3 length: 16 amino acids. CDR3 DNA sequence: TGCGCCAGCAGCTTGGGCAGTTCCAATAGCAATCAGCCCCAGCATTTT. It translates to CASSLGSSNSNQPQHF.

CDR3 loop: CASSPDRARQPQHF. In DNA, the CDR3 is TGTGCCAGCAGCCCGGACAGGGCGCGGCAGCCCCAGCATTTT. This sequence joins TRBV2 and TRBJ1-5; 8 bases agree with TRBD1. Germline V gene data show CDR1 as SNHLY and CDR2 as FYNNEI. This CDR3 is built from 14 residues. V lost 6 bases, J lost 7 bases, and 8 bases stayed unmatched.

The chain couples TRBV2 to TRBJ2-6; D unclear. Trimming shortened V by 2 bases and J by 3 bases, and 8 bases separated the two germline ends. The CDR3 length is 15 residues. Germline CDR1 is SNHLY and CDR2 is FYNNEI. The CDR3: CASSEYGYGANVLTF. Written as DNA, the CDR3 is TGTGCCAGCAGTGAATACGGGTATGGGGCCAACGTCCTGACTTTC.

The gene calls are TRBV6-6 and TRBJ2-5; the match to TRBD1 covers 7 bases. After removal of 4 bases from V and 5 bases from J, the junction contained 7 bases not matched to a gene. CDR3 length equals 14 residues. Germline V gene sequence: CDR1 MNHNY, CDR2 SVGAGI (reference sequence). CDR3 loop: CASSSTDRRETQYF. CDR3 nucleotides: TGTGCCAGCAGTTCTACGGACAGGCGGGAGACCCAGTACTTC.

The chain is built from TRBV18 and TRBJ1-3, with D unresolved. V was pared by 4 bases and J by 5 bases, with 9 bases between. The germline gives CDR1 KGHSH, CDR2 LQKENI. The CDR3 has 13 amino acids. CDR3 region: CASSRDPRNTIYF. The CDR3 DNA reads as TGTGCCAGCTCACGGGATCCGCGAAACACCATATATTTT.

The DNA for the CDR3 is TGCAGCTACGACAGGGCAGGGGACAATGAGCAGTTCTTC. Protein: CSYDRAGDNEQFF. The genes are TRBV29-1 and TRBJ2-1; TRBD1 matches at 7 bases. This CDR3 is built from 13 residues. The V segment lost 8 bases and the J segment 5 bases; nucleotides outside the gene matches: 9. In germline, CDR1 is SQVTM, CDR2 ANQGSEA.